The clone carrying this T cell receptor (beta chain) was detected only once. The sample holds other DNA sequences that translate to the same CDR3. The CDR3 has 14 amino acids. Germline CDR1 reads MNHNY; CDR2 reads SVGAGI (reference sequence). V shed 2 bases and J 4 bases; nucleotides not matched to a gene: 4. The sample belongs to a study of cytomegalovirus exposure and HLA in healthy donors. Primers: 60 Vbeta forward and 13 Jbeta reverse. Repertoires were generated with immunoSEQ multiplex PCR, while TCRdb's copy carries only in-frame clones and drops some. The sample yields roughly 180,000 clones, roughly 85% seen once. Donors had nominal health at sampling but likely had unrecorded immune exposures.

V usage is TRBV6-6 and J usage is TRBJ2-7, with 8 bases lining up with TRBD2. Sequencing input: PBMCs. The receptor comes from a male donor in good health and CMV-seronegative. Here the CDR3 DNA reads TGTGCCAGCAGTTACGCTAGCGGGTCGTACGAGCAGTACTTC. This encodes CASSYASGSYEQYF.